The entry below gives a single T cell receptor (beta chain) sequence along with its context. Antigen specificity is unknown. The PCR made use of 60 Vbeta and 13 Jbeta primers. The data were produced by immunoSEQ multiplex PCR, yet TCRdb's version contains in-frame clones alone and is incomplete. The sample consists of about 190,000 clones, around 79% of them appearing once. The data were obtained in a study of cytomegalovirus exposure and HLA in healthy donors. Study-wide points: In a later analysis, an Asian-associated ancestry cluster reportedly showed fewer N-insertions than the roughly 700-donor mean.

The CDR3 spans 15 residues. V lost 3 bases, J lost 0 bases, and 9 bases lay in between. CDR1 is KGHSH, CDR2 LQKENI, per germline. This receptor was obtained from a woman aged 18 to 35 in good health and CMV-seronegative. Source material: PBMCs. The chain recombines TRBV18 with TRBJ1-3; D unclear. The CDR3 loop reads CASSPPSVSGNTIYF. CDR3 DNA: TGTGCCAGCTCACCCCCCAGTGTCTCTGGAAACACCATATATTTT.